These T cell receptor beta chains were read from a single sample in a study of blood T cell repertoires in COVID-19. The protocol was immunoSEQ multiplex PCR, while the TCRdb copy is restricted to in-frame clones and leaves out a portion. The repertoire holds about 140,000 clones, 88% seen once, with around a quarter in the top ten. The sequenced sample was peripheral blood. These receptors were obtained from a human donor in a cohort sampled during active COVID-19. The conserved cysteine and the conserved F or W are not part of the CDR3 here.

v_gene	len	j_gene	CDR3aa
TRBV7-8	14	TRBJ2-7	ASSFRRGQGNYEQY
TRBV7-9	12	TRBJ1-1	ASTPTGKNTEAF
TRBV2	10	TRBJ2-7	ASSRDRGKQY
TRBV27	16	TRBJ1-5	ASSPRQGRRYSNQPQH
TRBV5-5	13	TRBJ1-2	ASSFQPQGTYGYT
TRBV6-5	14	TRBJ1-2	ASSYSPGQTFYGYT
TRBV27	12	TRBJ1-2	ASSFGQGWGGYT
TRBV7-9	13	TRBJ2-1	ASSKQAAPYNEQF
TRBV6-5	12	TRBJ1-1	ASSYSRRGALTF
TRBV7-2	14	TRBJ2-5	ASTVTSQGPGETQY
TRBV10-3	11	TRBJ2-7	ASSPTGTGEQY
TRBV9	12	TRBJ1-2	ASSVDRGGYGYT
TRBV7-9	11	TRBJ2-5	ASSRTTQETQY
TRBV13	15	TRBJ2-1	ASSSLRGGLSYNEQF
TRBV5-1	11	TRBJ1-2	ASSLAGSYGYT
TRBV30	13	TRBJ1-5	AWSSGGPGNQPQH
TRBV18	18	TRBJ2-3	ASSPRLAGGLFLGTDTQY
TRBV4-2	13	TRBJ1-4	ASSQDRRAGEKLF
TRBV5-8	13	TRBJ2-7	ASSLPSGGPYEQY
TRBV3-1/TRBV3-2	12	TRBJ2-7	ASSRSGTGDQQY
TRBV3-1/TRBV3-2	13	TRBJ2-7	ASSQSQGAIDEQY
TRBV5-1	12	TRBJ1-5	ASSLTGGNQPQH
TRBV18	13	TRBJ1-5	ASSLRQGSDQPQH
TRBV24-1	16	TRBJ1-3	ATSDHGTLYWCGNTIY
TRBV11-2	15	TRBJ1-6	ASSLVIGTLTNSPLH
TRBV3-1/TRBV3-2	10	TRBJ1-2	ASSHWTGGYT
TRBV4-2	12	TRBJ2-3	ASSQERVTDTQY
TRBV6-5	13	TRBJ1-1	ASSYLGEGNTEAF
TRBV5-1	16	TRBJ2-2	ASSWPRNGTGAPGELF
TRBV11-2	11	TRBJ2-5	ASSWGPGETQY
TRBV9	14	TRBJ2-2	ASSTIAGRQAGELF
TRBV7-9	12	TRBJ1-2	ASSLFPPTDGYT
TRBV9	13	TRBJ1-4	ASSTIGQGGEKLF
TRBV5-5	12	TRBJ1-4	ASSFFTGGEKLF
TRBV7-9	13	TRBJ2-7	ASSLAGAGPHEQY
TRBV6-2/TRBV6-3	12	TRBJ2-7	ASSPGQGAYEQY
TRBV7-3	13	TRBJ1-3	ASSLTRTAGNTIY
TRBV6-1	12	TRBJ1-4	ASSEAWGERRLF
TRBV6-6	14	TRBJ1-6	ASSYTPTGVESPLH
TRBV5-1	12	TRBJ2-7	ASSPDRGLGEQY
TRBV18	12	TRBJ1-2	ASSPVEREYGYT
TRBV10-3	17	TRBJ1-4	AISESIGVLGVTNEKLF
TRBV13	14	TRBJ2-3	ASSLGIYSSTDTQY
TRBV5-1	15	TRBJ1-4	ASSSTLGQGAGEKLF
TRBV6-5	14	TRBJ1-3	ASSYSGRASGNTIY
TRBV2	12	TRBJ2-7	ASSVRTSTYEQY
TRBV30	10	TRBJ2-7	AWSVGSRRKY